This is a list of T cell receptor beta chains from one sample in a study of vaccination effects on CD4 cells after COVID-19. For these TCRs, the target antigens are not known. TCRdb's copy holds only in-frame clones and misses some; the assay was immunoSEQ multiplex PCR. The sample shows tens of thousands of clones, 74% of them seen only once. The source material was CD4+ T cells from PBMCs cultured with HCoV-229E spike peptides, sampled after COVID-19 vaccination. Every receptor here comes from a human donor who received a COVID-19 vaccine. The CDR3 runs from the conserved cysteine through the conserved F or W. A D gene is named only where the DNA matches it firmly. For some rows the clone size is stated as once, few or many, or as a class when expanded; others skip it.

>TRBV6-5|-|-|TRBJ2-3
TGTGCCACCGCCCTCCGGGTAGCGGACACAGATACGCAGTATTTT
CATALRVADTDTQYF
>TRBV4-1|-|TRBD1|TRBJ1-3
TGCGCCAGCAGCCTCTACTCGACAGGGAGTGGAAACACCATATATTTT
CASSLYSTGSGNTIYF
>TRBV9|-|-|TRBJ1-3
TGTGCCAGCAGCGTTTCCTTTCAGGGACCTGGAAACACCATATATTTT
CASSVSFQGPGNTIYF
>TRBV30|few|-|TRBJ1-6
TGTGCCTGGATAGAACCGGGGCACGTAAGGAATTCACCCCTCCACTTT
CAWIEPGHVRNSPLHF
>TRBV5-5|-|-|TRBJ2-1
TGTGCCAGCAGCTTGGCAGGGATGTCCTACAATGAGCAGTTCTTC
CASSLAGMSYNEQFF
>TRBV6-5|-|TRBD1|TRBJ1-2
TGTGCCAGCAGCCGGACAGGGTCGTCGTATGGCTACACCTTC
CASSRTGSSYGYTF
>TRBV3-1/TRBV3-2|few|-|TRBJ1-6
TGTGCCAGCAGTTTGGGGGGACCCCTCCACTTT
CASSLGGPLHF
>TRBV19|-|TRBD1|TRBJ1-5
TGTGCCAGTAGTAACGTACAGGGGTTAAATCAGCCCCAGCATTTT
CASSNVQGLNQPQHF
>TRBV6-6|-|-|TRBJ2-3
TGTGCCAGCAGTTGGGGTAGTCAGGGACGAGATACGCAGTATTTT
CASSWGSQGRDTQYF
>TRBV19|-|TRBD1|TRBJ1-1
TGTGCCAGTAGTACCCGGGACAGCGGGAGCACTGAAGCTTTCTTT
CASSTRDSGSTEAFF
>TRBV24-1|-|TRBD2|TRBJ2-5
TGTGCCACCAGTGACCCGGGAGGGGGGGGAGAGACCCAGTACTTC
CATSDPGGGGETQYF
>TRBV4-3|-|TRBD1|TRBJ2-2
TGCGCCAGCAGCCGAAGTCGGGACAGGGGCATTTTAAGGACCGGGGAGCTGTTTTTT
CASSRSRDRGILRTGELFF
>TRBV27|-|TRBD1|TRBJ1-2
TGTGCCAGCAGTCAACTACAACAGGGGGCTAATGGCTACACCTTC
CASSQLQQGANGYTF
>TRBV5-1|few|-|TRBJ1-5
TGCGCCAGCAGCTTGGTCCAGCGACCGGGTGAATTAGCCCAGCATTTT
CASSLVQRPGELAQHF
>TRBV19|-|-|TRBJ1-5
TGTGCCAGTTACCCCCACGGACAAGGGCCGAGGAGCAATCAGCCCCAGCATTTT
CASYPHGQGPRSNQPQHF
>TRBV5-1|-|-|TRBJ1-2
TGCGCCAGCAGCCCTCCGGACAGCCTGAACTATGGCTACACCTTC
CASSPPDSLNYGYTF
>TRBV18|few|-|TRBJ1-2
TGTGCCAGCTCACTCAATAACAACTATGGCTACACCTTC
CASSLNNNYGYTF
>TRBV2|-|-|TRBJ2-3
TGTGCCAGCACTTACCAACCGGGGCCGAATACGCAGTATTTT
CASTYQPGPNTQYF
>TRBV12-3/TRBV12-4|-|-|TRBJ1-4
TGTGCCAGCAGTTTAGATCAGGGAGGAAAACTGTTTTTT
CASSLDQGGKLFF
>TRBV10-3|-|-|TRBJ2-1
TGTGCCATCAGTGATTTTGGCACGGGGGATGAGCAGTTCTTC
CAISDFGTGDEQFF
>TRBV12-3/TRBV12-4|-|-|TRBJ1-1
TGTGCCAGCAACACAAGGAACACTGAAGCTTTCTTT
CASNTRNTEAFF
>TRBV3-1/TRBV3-2|-|-|TRBJ1-1
TGTGCCAGCAGCCAAGACTTCGGGCTAGGTACGGAAGCTTTCTTT
CASSQDFGLGTEAFF
>TRBV7-2|few|-|TRBJ2-5
TGTGCCAGCAGCCCCAGGGTTACGGAGACCCAGTACTTC
CASSPRVTETQYF
>TRBV7-2|-|-|TRBJ1-1
TGTGCCAGCAGCTTACTTCCCGGGTACACTGAAGCTTTCTTT
CASSLLPGYTEAFF
>TRBV19|once|-|TRBJ2-5
TGTGCCAGCACCGGGACCCCGGGACGGACCCAGTACTTC
CASTGTPGRTQYF
>TRBV19|-|TRBD1|TRBJ1-6
TGTGCCAGCAGACTTGGACAGGTTGGATTTCCGAATTCACCCCTCCACTTT
CASRLGQVGFPNSPLHF
>TRBV3-1/TRBV3-2|-|TRBD2|TRBJ2-5
TGTGCCAGCAGCCAAAGTCCGGGACTAGCGGGGGTTCACCGCGGGACCCAGTACTTC
CASSQSPGLAGVHRGTQYF